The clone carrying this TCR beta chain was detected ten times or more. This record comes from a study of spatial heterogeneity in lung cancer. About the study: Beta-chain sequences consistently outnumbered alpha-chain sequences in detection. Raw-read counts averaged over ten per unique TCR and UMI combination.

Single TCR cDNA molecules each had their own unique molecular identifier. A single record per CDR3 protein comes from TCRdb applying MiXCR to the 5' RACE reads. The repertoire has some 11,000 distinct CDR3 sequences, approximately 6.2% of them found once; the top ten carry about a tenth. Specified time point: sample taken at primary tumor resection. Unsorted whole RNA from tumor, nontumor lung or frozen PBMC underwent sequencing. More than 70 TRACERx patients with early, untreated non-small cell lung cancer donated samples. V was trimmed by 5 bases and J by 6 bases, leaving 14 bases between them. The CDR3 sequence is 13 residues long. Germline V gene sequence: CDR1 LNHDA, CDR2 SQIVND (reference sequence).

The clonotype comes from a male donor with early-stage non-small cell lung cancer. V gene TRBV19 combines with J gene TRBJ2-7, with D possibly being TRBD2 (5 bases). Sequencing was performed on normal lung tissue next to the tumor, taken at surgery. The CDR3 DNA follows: TGTGCCAGTAGTGTCGCGGACTGGGGCGAGCAGTACTTC. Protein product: CASSVADWGEQYF. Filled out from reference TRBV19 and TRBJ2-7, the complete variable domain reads DGGITQSPKYLFRKEGQNVTLSCEQNLNHDAMYWYRQDPGQGLRLIYYSQIVNDFQKGDIAEGYSVSREKKESFPLTVTSAQKNPTAFYLCASSVADWGEQYFGPGTRLTVT.